The 2 T cell receptor beta chains listed next were all sequenced from one sample in a study of tumor and adjacent non-tumor tissue in lung cancer. This sample's RNA came from whole unsorted tissue. This non-tumor lung sample came from over 3 cm beyond the tumor edge. A modified ARM-PCR protocol with three rounds of nested PCR amplified TCRbeta. One entry per CDR3 protein, called by TCRdb with MiXCR from the multiplex PCR reads. The sample lists some 68,000 distinct CDR3 sequences; around 80% were seen once. Sequencing input: distant non-tumor lung tissue. Receptor source: a man in his 60s with non-small cell lung cancer.

This clonotype turned up a few times. The V and J genes are TRBV29-1 and TRBJ2-3, with TRBD1 matching over 8 bases. Trimming removed 6 bases from V and 11 bases from J; junction bases left unmatched: 22. The CDR3 extends over 16 amino acids. Germline CDR1 and CDR2: SQVTM and ANQGSEA. This CDR3 is CSVGTTVTGVAGKQYF. CDR3 bases: TGCAGCGTCGGTACAACCGTGACAGGGGTCGCAGGTAAGCAGTATTTT.

The gene calls are TRBV20-1 and TRBJ2-7; TRBD2 matches 13 bases. The CDR3 contains 15 residues. The germline CDR1 and CDR2 sequences are DFQATT and SNEGSKA (reference sequence). V lost 4 bases, J lost 3 bases, and 6 bases stayed unmatched. This CDR3 is CSANSGLAGFYEQYF. The DNA of the CDR3 is TGCAGTGCTAACTCGGGACTAGCGGGGTTCTACGAGCAGTACTTC.